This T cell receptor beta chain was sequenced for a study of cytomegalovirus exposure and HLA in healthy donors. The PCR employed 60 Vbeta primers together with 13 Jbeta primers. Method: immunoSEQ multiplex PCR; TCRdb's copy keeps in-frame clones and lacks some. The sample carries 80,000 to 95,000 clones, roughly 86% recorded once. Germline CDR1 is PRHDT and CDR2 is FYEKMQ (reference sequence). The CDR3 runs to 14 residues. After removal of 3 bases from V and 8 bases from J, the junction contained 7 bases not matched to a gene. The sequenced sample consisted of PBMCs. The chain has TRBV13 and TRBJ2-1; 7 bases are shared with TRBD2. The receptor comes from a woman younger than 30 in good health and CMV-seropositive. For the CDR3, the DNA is TGTGCCAGCAGCTTGGTCTCGACTAGCTATGAGCAGTTCTTC. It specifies CASSLVSTSYEQFF.